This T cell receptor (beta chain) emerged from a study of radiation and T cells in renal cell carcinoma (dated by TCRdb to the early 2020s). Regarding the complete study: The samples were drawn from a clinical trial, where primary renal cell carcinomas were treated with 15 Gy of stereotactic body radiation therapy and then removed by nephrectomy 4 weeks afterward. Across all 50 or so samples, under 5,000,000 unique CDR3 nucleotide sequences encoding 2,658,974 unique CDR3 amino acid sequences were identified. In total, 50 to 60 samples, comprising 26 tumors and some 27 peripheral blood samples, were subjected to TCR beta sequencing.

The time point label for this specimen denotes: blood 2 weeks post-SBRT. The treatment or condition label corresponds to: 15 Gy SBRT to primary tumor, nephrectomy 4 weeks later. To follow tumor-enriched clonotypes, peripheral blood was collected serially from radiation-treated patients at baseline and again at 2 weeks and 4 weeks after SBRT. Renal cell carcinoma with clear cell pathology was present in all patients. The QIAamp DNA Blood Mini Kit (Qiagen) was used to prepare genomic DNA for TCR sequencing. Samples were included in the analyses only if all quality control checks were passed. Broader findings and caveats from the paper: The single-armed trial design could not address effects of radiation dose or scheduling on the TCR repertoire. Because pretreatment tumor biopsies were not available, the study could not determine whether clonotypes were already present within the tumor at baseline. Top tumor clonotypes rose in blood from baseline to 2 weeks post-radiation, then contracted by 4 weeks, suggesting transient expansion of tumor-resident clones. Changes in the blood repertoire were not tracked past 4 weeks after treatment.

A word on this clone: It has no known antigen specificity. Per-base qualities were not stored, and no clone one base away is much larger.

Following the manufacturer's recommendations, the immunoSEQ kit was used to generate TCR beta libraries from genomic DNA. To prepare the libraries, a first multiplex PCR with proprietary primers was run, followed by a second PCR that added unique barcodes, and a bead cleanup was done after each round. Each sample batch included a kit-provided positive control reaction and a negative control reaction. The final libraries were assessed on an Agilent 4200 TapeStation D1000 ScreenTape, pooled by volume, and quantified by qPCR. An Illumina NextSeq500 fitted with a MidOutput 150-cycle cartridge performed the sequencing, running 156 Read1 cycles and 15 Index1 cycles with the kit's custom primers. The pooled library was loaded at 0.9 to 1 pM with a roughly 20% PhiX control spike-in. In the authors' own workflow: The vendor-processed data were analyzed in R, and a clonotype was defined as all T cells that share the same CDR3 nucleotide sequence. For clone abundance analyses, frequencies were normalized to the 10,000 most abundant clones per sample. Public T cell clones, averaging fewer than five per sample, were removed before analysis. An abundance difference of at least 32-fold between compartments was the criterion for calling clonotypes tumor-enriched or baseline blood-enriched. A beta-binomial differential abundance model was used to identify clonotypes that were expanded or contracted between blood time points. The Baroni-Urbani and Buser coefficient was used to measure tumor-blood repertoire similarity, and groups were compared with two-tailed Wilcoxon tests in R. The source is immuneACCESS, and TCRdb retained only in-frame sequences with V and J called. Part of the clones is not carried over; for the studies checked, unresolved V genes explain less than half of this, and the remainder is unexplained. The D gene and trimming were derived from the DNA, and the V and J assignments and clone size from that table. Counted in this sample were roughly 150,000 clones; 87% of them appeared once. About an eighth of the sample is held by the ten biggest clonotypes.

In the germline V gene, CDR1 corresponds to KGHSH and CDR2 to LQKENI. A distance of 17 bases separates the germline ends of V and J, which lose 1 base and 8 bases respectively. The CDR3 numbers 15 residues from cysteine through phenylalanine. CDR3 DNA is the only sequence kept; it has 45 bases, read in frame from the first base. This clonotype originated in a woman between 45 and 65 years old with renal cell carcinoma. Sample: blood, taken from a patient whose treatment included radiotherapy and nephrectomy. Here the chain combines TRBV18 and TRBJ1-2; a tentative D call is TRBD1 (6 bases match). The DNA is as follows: TGTGCCAGCTCACCACTCCCGCGGGGGGGGCAAGGCTACACCTTC. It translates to CASSPLPRGGQGYTF.